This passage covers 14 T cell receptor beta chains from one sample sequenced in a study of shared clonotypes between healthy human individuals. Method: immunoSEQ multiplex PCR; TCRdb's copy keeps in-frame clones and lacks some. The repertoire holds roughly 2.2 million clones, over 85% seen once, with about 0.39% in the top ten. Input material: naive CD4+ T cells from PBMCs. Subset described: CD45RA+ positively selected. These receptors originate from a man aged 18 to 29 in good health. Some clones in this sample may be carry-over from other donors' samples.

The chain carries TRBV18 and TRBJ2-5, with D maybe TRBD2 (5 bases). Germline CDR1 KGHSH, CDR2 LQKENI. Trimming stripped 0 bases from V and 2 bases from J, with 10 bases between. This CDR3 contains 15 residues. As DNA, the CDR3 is TGTGCCAGCTCACCACCTAGCGCTCGGCAAGAGACCCAGTACTTC. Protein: CASSPPSARQETQYF.

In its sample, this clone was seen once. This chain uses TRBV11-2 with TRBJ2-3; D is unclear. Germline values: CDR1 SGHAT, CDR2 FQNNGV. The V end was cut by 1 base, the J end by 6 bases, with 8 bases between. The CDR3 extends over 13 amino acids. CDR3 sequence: CASSLARRDTQYF. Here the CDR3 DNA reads TGTGCCAGCAGCTTAGCCAGGCGGGATACGCAGTATTTT.

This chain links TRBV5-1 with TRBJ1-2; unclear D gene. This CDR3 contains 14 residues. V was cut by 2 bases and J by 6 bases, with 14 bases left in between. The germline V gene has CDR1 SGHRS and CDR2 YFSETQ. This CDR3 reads CASSFSTAVNGYTF. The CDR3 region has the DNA TGCGCCAGCAGCTTCAGTACCGCAGTCAATGGCTACACCTTC.

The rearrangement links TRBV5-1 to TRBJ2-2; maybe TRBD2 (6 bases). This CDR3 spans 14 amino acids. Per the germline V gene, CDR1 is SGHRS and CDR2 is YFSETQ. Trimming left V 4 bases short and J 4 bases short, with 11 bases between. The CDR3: CASSPYGGTGELFF. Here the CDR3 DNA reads TGCGCCAGCAGCCCGTACGGGGGCACCGGGGAGCTGTTTTTT.

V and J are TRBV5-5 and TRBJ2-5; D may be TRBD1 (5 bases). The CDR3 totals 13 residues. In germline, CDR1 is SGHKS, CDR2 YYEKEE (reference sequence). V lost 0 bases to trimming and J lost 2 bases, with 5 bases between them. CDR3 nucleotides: TGTGCCAGCAGCTTGGACAGGCAAGAGACCCAGTACTTC. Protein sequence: CASSLDRQETQYF. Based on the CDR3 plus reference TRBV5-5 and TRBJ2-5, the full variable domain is DAGVTQSPTHLIKTRGQQVTLRCSPISGHKSVSWYQQVLGQGPQFIFQYYEKEERGRGNFPDRFSARQFPNYSSELNVNALLLGDSALYLCASSLDRQETQYFGPGTRLLVL.

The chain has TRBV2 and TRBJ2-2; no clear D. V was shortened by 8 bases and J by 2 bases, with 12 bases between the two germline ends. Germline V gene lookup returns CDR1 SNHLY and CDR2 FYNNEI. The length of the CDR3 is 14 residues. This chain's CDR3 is CASVNRENTGELFF. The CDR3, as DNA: TGTGCCAGCGTTAACAGAGAAAACACCGGGGAGCTGTTTTTT. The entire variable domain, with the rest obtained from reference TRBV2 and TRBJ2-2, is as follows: EPEVTQTPSHQVTQMGQEVILRCVPISNHLYFYWYRQILGQKVEFLVSFYNNEISEKSEIFDDQFSVERPDGSNFTLKIRSTKLEDSAMYFCASVNRENTGELFFGEGSRLTVL.

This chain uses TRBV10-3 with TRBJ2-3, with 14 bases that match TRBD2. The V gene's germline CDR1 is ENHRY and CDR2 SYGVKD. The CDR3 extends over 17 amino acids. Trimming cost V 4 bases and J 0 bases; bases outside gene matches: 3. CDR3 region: CAISGTSGRSSTDTQYF. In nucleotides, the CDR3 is TGTGCCATCAGTGGGACTAGCGGGAGGTCTAGCACAGATACGCAGTATTTT.

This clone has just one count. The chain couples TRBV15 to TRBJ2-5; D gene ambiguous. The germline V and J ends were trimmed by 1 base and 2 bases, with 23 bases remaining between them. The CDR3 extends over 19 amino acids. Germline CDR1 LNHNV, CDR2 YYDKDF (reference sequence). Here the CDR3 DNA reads TGTGCCACCAGCAGAGCATTGGTCTACGAATTGGCGGAACAAGAGACCCAGTACTTC. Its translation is CATSRALVYELAEQETQYF.

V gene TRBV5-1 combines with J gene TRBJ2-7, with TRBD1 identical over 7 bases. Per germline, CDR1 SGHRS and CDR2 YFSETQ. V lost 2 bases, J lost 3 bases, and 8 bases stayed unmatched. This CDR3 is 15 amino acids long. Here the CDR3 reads CASSFRGQEGYEQYF. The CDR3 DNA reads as TGCGCCAGCAGCTTTAGGGGGCAGGAAGGCTACGAGCAGTACTTC.

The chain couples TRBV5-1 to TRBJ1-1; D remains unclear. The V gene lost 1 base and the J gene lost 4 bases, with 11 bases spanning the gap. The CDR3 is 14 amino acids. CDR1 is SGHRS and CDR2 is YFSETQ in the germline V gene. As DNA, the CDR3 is TGCGCCAGCAGCTTGACGATAACCGCCACTGAAGCTTTCTTT. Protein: CASSLTITATEAFF.

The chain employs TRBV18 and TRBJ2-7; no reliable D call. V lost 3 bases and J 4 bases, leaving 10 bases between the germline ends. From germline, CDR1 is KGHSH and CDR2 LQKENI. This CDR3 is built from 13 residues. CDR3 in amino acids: CASSPSVSYEQYF. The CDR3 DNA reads TGTGCCAGCTCACCCAGCGTTTCATACGAGCAGTACTTC.

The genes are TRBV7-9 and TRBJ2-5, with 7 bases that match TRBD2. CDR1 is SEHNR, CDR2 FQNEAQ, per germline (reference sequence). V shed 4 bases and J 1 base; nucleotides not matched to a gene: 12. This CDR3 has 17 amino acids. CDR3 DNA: TGTGCCAGCAGCTCAGGAAGCGGGAACCCTCTCCAAGAGACCCAGTACTTC. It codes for CASSSGSGNPLQETQYF.

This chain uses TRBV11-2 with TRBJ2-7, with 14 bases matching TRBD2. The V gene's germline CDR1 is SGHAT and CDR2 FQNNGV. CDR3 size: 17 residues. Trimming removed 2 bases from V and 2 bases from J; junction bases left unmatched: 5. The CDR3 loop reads CASSLSQTSGRAYEQYF. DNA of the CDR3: TGTGCCAGCAGCTTATCCCAGACTAGCGGGAGGGCCTACGAGCAGTACTTC. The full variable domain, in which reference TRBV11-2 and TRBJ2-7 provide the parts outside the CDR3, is EAGVAQSPRYKIIEKRQSVAFWCNPISGHATLYWYQQILGQGPKLLIQFQNNGVVDDSQLPKDRFSAERLKGVDSTLKIQPAKLEDSAVYLCASSLSQTSGRAYEQYFGPGTRLTVT.

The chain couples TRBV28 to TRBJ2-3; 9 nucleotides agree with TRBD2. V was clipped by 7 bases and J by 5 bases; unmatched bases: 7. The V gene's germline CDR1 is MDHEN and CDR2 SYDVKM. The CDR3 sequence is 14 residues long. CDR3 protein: CASTLAGVRDTQYF. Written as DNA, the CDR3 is TGTGCCAGCACCTTAGCGGGAGTTCGAGATACGCAGTATTTT.